This T cell receptor beta chain was recovered during a study of monozygotic twins with inflammatory bowel disease. Whole-study results and caveats: Fewer clonotypes were shared with others by IBD patients than by healthy twins, especially with disease activity. Diversity of TCRbeta measured by inverse Simpson was lower in IBD patients than in healthy co-twins.

With regard to this clonotype: The antigen is undetermined.

TCRdb re-analyzed the 5' RACE reads; it lists each CDR3 protein once, without DNA. The listing records under 200,000 distinct CDR3 sequences. This CDR3 region has 13 residues. Germline V gene sequence: CDR1 SGHRS, CDR2 YFSETQ. J is TRBJ2-7 and V is TRBV5-1; the TCRdb D gene call, TRBD1, has no DNA to confirm it. This clonotype was obtained from a human donor with ulcerative colitis or Crohn's disease, or a healthy co-twin of an affected twin (not recorded which). What was sequenced was blood. CDR3 loop: CASSLLQGYEQYF.